These T cell receptor beta chains were read from a single sample in a study of T-cell memory formation after mild COVID-19. TCRdb reprocessed the 5' RACE reads with MiXCR, giving one entry per CDR3 protein. This sample yields under 300,000 distinct CDR3 sequences, of which approximately 9% are seen a single time; approximately 20% belongs to the top ten. Sequencing was performed on PBMCs or a T cell subset sorted from them (not recorded which). These receptor sequences come from a man aged 18 to 29 who had mild COVID-19 (a few samples of this study predate the infection). Cell type and time point are not known. Both conserved end residues are part of each CDR3. The D gene is left open where the match is weak. Size is omitted from some rows. Given values are once, few, many or a class for expanded clones.

d_call	v_call	j_call	clone_size	cdr3_length	cdr3_nt	cdr3_aa
TRBD2	TRBV7-3	TRBJ2-3	-	14	TGTGCCAGCAGCCGCCGGGAGGAGTCGGATACGCAGTATTTT	CASSRREESDTQYF
TRBD1	TRBV4-3	TRBJ1-4	many	16	TGCGCCAGCAGCCCCTCCCCCGGGACAGAGGACGAAAAACTGTTTTTT	CASSPSPGTEDEKLFF
TRBD2	TRBV12-3/TRBV12-4	TRBJ2-3	-	15	TGTGCCAGCAGCCACGGGACTAGCGGGAGAGATACGCAGTATTTT	CASSHGTSGRDTQYF
-	TRBV20-1	TRBJ1-1	-	14	TGCAGTGCTAGAGATCCACAGAAGAACACTGAAGCTTTCTTT	CSARDPQKNTEAFF
-	TRBV27	TRBJ1-2	-	12	TGTGCCAGCAGTGCCGGGCCCCTTGACTACACCTTC	CASSAGPLDYTF
-	TRBV20-1	TRBJ1-6	-	16	TGCAGTGTAGTACCCCCTCCGGCGGGAATTAATTCACCCCTCCACTTT	CSVVPPPAGINSPLHF
TRBD1	TRBV20-1	TRBJ1-5	few	13	TGCAGTGCTGGACAGGGTAGTAGTCAGCCCCAGCATTTT	CSAGQGSSQPQHF
TRBD2	TRBV2	TRBJ2-2	once	17	TGTGCCAGCAGTTGGACTAGCGGGGGACTCTACACCGGGGAGCTGTTTTTT	CASSWTSGGLYTGELFF
-	TRBV4-3	TRBJ1-4	few	16	TGCGCCAGCAGCCACCGAACCGGGGCGACTAATGAAAAACTGTTTTTT	CASSHRTGATNEKLFF
TRBD1	TRBV2	TRBJ2-3	few	14	TGTGCCAGCAGTGCACAGGGGGAAACAGATACGCAGTATTTT	CASSAQGETDTQYF
-	TRBV9	TRBJ2-2	many	14	TGTGCCAGCAGCGTGGCACCCAACACCGGGGAGCTGTTTTTT	CASSVAPNTGELFF
TRBD1	TRBV5-6	TRBJ1-1	-	16	TGTGCCAGCAGCTTGGGTGGGACAGGGGGCAACACTGAAGCTTTCTTT	CASSLGGTGGNTEAFF
-	TRBV27	TRBJ2-7	few	13	TGTGCCAGCAGTGGGGGAAACTCCTACGAGCAGTACTTC	CASSGGNSYEQYF
TRBD1	TRBV4-1	TRBJ1-5	-	20	TGCGCCAGCAGCCAAGTTTGGGGGACAGGGACGGTTTTTAGCAATCAGCCCCAGCATTTT	CASSQVWGTGTVFSNQPQHF
-	TRBV27	TRBJ2-5	many	14	TGTGCCAGCAGTTTATTCGCAGGACAAGAGACCCAGTACTTC	CASSLFAGQETQYF
-	TRBV11-3	TRBJ2-2	-	13	TGTGCCAGCGGGAGCACGAACACCGGGGAGCTGTTTTTT	CASGSTNTGELFF
TRBD1	TRBV4-3	TRBJ2-1	-	15	TGCGCCAGCAGCCACGGGACAGGGGTGTACAATGAGCAGTTCTTC	CASSHGTGVYNEQFF
-	TRBV7-2	TRBJ2-3	many	13	TGTGCCAGCAGCTCGGGCCCTCCAGATACGCAGTATTTT	CASSSGPPDTQYF
TRBD2	TRBV10-2	TRBJ2-3	-	16	TGCGCCAGCAGCACTTGGGTGGGGCGGGGGACAGATACGCAGTATTTT	CASSTWVGRGTDTQYF
-	TRBV4-3	TRBJ1-6	few	20	TGCGCCAGCAGCCAAGATAGGCAGGGCTCCTTTATGTCCTATAATTCACCCCTCCACTTT	CASSQDRQGSFMSYNSPLHF
-	TRBV20-1	TRBJ2-5	-	14	TGCAGTGCTAGACCTTCCCAGGGGCTTGGGACCCAGTACTTC	CSARPSQGLGTQYF
-	TRBV6-6	TRBJ2-7	few	14	TGTGCCAGCAGTGCCCCAAGAGAGACCTACGAGCAGTACTTC	CASSAPRETYEQYF
-	TRBV3-1	TRBJ1-4	few	14	TGTGCCAGCAGCACCCGACAGATTAATGAAAAACTGTTTTTT	CASSTRQINEKLFF
-	TRBV4-3	TRBJ2-2	-	16	TGCGCCAGCAGCCGGGGATTGGAATCGGCCACCGGGGAGCTGTTTTTT	CASSRGLESATGELFF
-	TRBV18	TRBJ2-5	few	13	TGTGCCAGCTCACCACCGGGGGTAGGGACCCAGTACTTC	CASSPPGVGTQYF
-	TRBV7-8	TRBJ1-6	-	15	TGTGCCAGCAGCTTAGCGCAGGGAGGGAATTCACCCCTCCACTTT	CASSLAQGGNSPLHF
-	TRBV20-1	TRBJ2-7	-	14	TGCAGTGCTAGGAGCCTAGCGCGTACCTACGAGCAGTACTTC	CSARSLARTYEQYF
TRBD1	TRBV5-1	TRBJ2-2	-	20	TGCGCCAGCAGCTATGACCCGACAGCTGACAGGGGACGAAACACCGGGGAGCTGTTTTTT	CASSYDPTADRGRNTGELFF
TRBD1	TRBV20-1	TRBJ1-5	-	15	TGCAGTGCTCTCCCCGGGACAGGGTCGGGGCAGCCCCAGCATTTT	CSALPGTGSGQPQHF